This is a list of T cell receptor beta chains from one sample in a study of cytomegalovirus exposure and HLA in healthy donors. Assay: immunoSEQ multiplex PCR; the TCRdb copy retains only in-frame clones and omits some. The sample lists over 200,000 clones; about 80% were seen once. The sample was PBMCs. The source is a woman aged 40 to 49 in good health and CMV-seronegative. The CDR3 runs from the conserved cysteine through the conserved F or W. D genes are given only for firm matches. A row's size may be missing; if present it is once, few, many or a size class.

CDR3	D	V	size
CASSTSGGNSYEQYF	TRBD2	TRBV7-9	-
CASSLRLAGYEQYF	TRBD2	TRBV27	-
CASSLMPGDGYTF	-	TRBV5-4	-
CASSSPGHSGNTIYF	-	TRBV7-3	-
CASSLESGSYNEQFF	-	TRBV5-1	few
CASSPSFTGVGVQYF	TRBD1	TRBV6-1	once
CASSSIKRGSDYEQYF	-	TRBV19	-
CASSPQRYEQYF	-	TRBV6-6	few
CASSLGHYNNEQFF	-	TRBV6-1	-
CASSLRQVHQPQHF	-	TRBV4-3	-
CAWRGGTGGNYGYTF	TRBD1	TRBV30	-
CASSFTANYGYTF	-	TRBV27	-
CASSLAGPGELFF	-	TRBV7-2	-
CASSLGEAYEQYF	-	TRBV6-5	once
CSGGDYTGELFF	-	TRBV29-1	-
CSATSGETQYF	TRBD2	TRBV20-1	-
CASSLNRDSPLHF	-	TRBV7-7	-
CASSGEQGRYGYTF	-	TRBV25-1	-
CASSVGQRDTEAFF	-	TRBV2	-
CASSLRGILYEQYF	TRBD1	TRBV5-4	-
CASSGAGTGFNSPLHF	TRBD1	TRBV9	-
CASSAGATYQETQYF	-	TRBV2	-
CASSIWTGASGELFF	TRBD1	TRBV19	-
CASSQDDWRGVSGGETQYF	TRBD2	TRBV4-2	once
CAWSGGVNNSPLHF	-	TRBV30	-
CASSLRTGSTYGYTF	TRBD1	TRBV19	-
CASSFRTGYHSPLHF	TRBD1	TRBV28	-
CSVGPSGEKLFF	-	TRBV29-1	-
CASSVQSSGNTIYF	-	TRBV9	-